This T cell receptor beta chain appears in the sequencing data of a study of blood T cell repertoires in COVID-19. Overall study context: Both acute and convalescent COVID-19 samples were obtained from the United States, Italy and Spain. Sources were T cells, B-cell-depleted T cells, or PBMCs; the material itself was cDNA or gDNA.

Trimming took 2 bases from V and 6 from J, leaving 8 bases between them. CDR3 length equals 12 residues. Germline loops: CDR1 SGHDT, CDR2 YYEEEE. In the study's own analysis: Amplified reference gene primers provided the basis for estimating nucleated cell counts. Produced via immunoSEQ multiplex PCR; TCRdb's table is partial and in-frame only. The V and J calls and clone size come from that table; D and trimming were worked out from the DNA. The sample lists tens of thousands of clones; about 87% were seen once. This TCR was sampled from a man aged 80 or over with acute or convalescent COVID-19. The specimen sequenced was peripheral blood. The V call is TRBV5-6, the J call TRBJ1-1, with a possible D match to TRBD1 (6 bases). CDR3 nucleotides: TGTGCCAGCAGCTTTAACAGGGCTGAAGCTTTCTTT. It translates to CASSFNRAEAFF.